These 19 T cell receptor beta chains came from one sample sequenced in a study of shared T cell receptors in the human thymus. Using immunoSEQ multiplex PCR, the repertoire was profiled, and TCRdb retains in-frame clones only, with some absent. Of hundreds of thousands of clones in the sample, roughly 88% were seen once. The sample was also reused in another study, on human thymus T cells.

Source material: thymocytes. The receptors shown here come from a boy under three years old with a congenital heart defect.

The gene calls are TRBV10-3 and TRBJ2-7; TRBD2 is a possible D gene (5 bases). This CDR3 contains 14 residues. Trimming shortened V by 4 bases and J by 6 bases, and 16 bases separated the two germline ends. Germline CDR1 and CDR2: ENHRY and SYGVKD. The CDR3 sequence: CAISGVLGVGEQYF. CDR3 DNA: TGTGCCATCAGTGGCGTTTTGGGAGTGGGCGAGCAGTACTTC.

This CDR3 reads CASSLYGRGLTEAFF. The CDR3 region has the DNA TGTGCCAGCAGTTTATACGGCAGGGGGCTCACTGAAGCTTTCTTT. The chain links TRBV28 to TRBJ1-1, with TRBD1 identical over 8 bases. The CDR3 runs to 15 residues. Germline V lookup: CDR1 MDHEN, CDR2 SYDVKM. Trimming cost V 1 base and J 4 bases; bases outside gene matches: 5.

This chain connects TRBV28 to TRBJ2-3; D is possibly TRBD2 (6 bases). This CDR3 is built from 11 residues. In germline, CDR1 is MDHEN, CDR2 SYDVKM. Trimming removed 11 bases from V and 2 bases from J, with 8 bases in between. The CDR3 sequence is CAGGTTDTQYF. In DNA form, the CDR3 reads TGTGCCGGGGGGACCACAGATACGCAGTATTTT.

This clone has just one count. The chain uses TRBV7-9 and TRBJ2-3; 8 bases line up with TRBD2. The CDR3 consists of 16 residues. Germline V CDR1 and CDR2: SEHNR, FQNEAQ (reference sequence). The V segment lost 5 bases and the J segment 2 bases; nucleotides outside the gene matches: 9. CDR3 loop: CASSLPLAEFTDTQYF. The CDR3, as DNA: TGTGCCAGCAGCCTCCCACTAGCGGAGTTCACAGATACGCAGTATTTT.

This clone was seen a few times. The chain couples TRBV25-1 to TRBJ2-2; weak D call: TRBD1 (5 bases). Germline V CDR1 and CDR2: MGHDK, SYGVNS. The CDR3 extends over 14 amino acids. The V gene lost 6 bases and the J gene lost 3 bases, with 11 bases spanning the gap. The chain's CDR3 is CASRPATDTGELFF. The CDR3 region has the DNA TGTGCCAGCAGACCGGCGACAGACACCGGGGAGCTGTTTTTT.

The gene calls are TRBV30 and TRBJ2-3, with D possibly being TRBD1 (6 bases). The CDR3 has 19 residues. From germline, CDR1 is GTSNPN and CDR2 SVGIG (reference sequence). Trimming stripped 3 bases from V and 0 bases from J, with 25 bases between. The DNA for the CDR3 is TGTGCCTGGAGGTGGGGGTTTGGGGGCGCAGTAAGTAGCACAGATACGCAGTATTTT. Translating it yields CAWRWGFGGAVSSTDTQYF.

The V call is TRBV28, the J call TRBJ1-2; D gene unclear. CDR3 length equals 13 residues. With 6 bases removed from V and 8 bases from J, the gap between germline ends came to 16 bases. Germline CDR1 and CDR2: MDHEN and SYDVKM. As DNA, the CDR3 is TGTGCCAGCAGCCCAATTAGGACGGGAGGCTACACCTTC. It is translated as CASSPIRTGGYTF.

On this clone: The same CDR3 is also encoded by other DNA sequences in this sample. The rearrangement uses TRBV30 and TRBJ2-7; a possible D gene is TRBD2 (6 bases). The germline V and J ends were trimmed by 5 bases and 1 base, with 15 bases remaining between them. The CDR3 extends over 14 amino acids. Germline CDR1 and CDR2: GTSNPN and SVGIG (reference sequence). Here the CDR3 reads CAWAPWDSSYEQYF. The CDR3 DNA sequence: TGTGCCTGGGCCCCTTGGGACTCGTCCTACGAGCAGTACTTC.

This clone came up a few times. This chain uses TRBV30 with TRBJ2-2, with TRBD2 identical over 9 bases. The CDR3 contains 17 residues. Unmatched junction bases numbered 9, after V lost 4 bases and J lost 0 bases. From germline, CDR1 is GTSNPN and CDR2 SVGIG (reference sequence). The CDR3 nucleotides read TGTGCCTGGAAGGCTAGCGGGATGTTCGCGAACACCGGGGAGCTGTTTTTT. It codes for CAWKASGMFANTGELFF.

The chain is built from TRBV7-9 and TRBJ1-2, with a possible D match to TRBD1 (5 bases). Germline V CDR1 and CDR2: SEHNR, FQNEAQ (reference sequence). This CDR3 comprises 15 residues. Deletions cut 5 bases from V and 1 base from J, with 14 bases between. The CDR3 here is CASSVGGPNNYGYTF. CDR3 bases: TGTGCCAGCAGCGTGGGGGGACCGAATAACTATGGCTACACCTTC.

The gene calls are TRBV5-4 and TRBJ2-3, with 10 nucleotides matching TRBD2. The V and J ends lost 4 bases and 1 base, in that order; junction bases with no gene match: 6. The CDR3 is 16 residues long. CDR1 is SGHNT and CDR2 is YYREEE in the germline V gene (reference sequence). The CDR3: CASSISGRWGTDTQYF. The CDR3 DNA is TGTGCCAGCAGCATTAGCGGGAGGTGGGGCACAGATACGCAGTATTTT.

The chain couples TRBV6-5 to TRBJ2-7, with 9 bases identical to TRBD1. Per the germline V gene, CDR1 is MNHEY and CDR2 is SVGAGI. J was trimmed by 3 bases and V by 9 bases; bases with no gene match: 6. CDR3 length equals 13 residues. This CDR3 reads CASSDRGDYEQYF. The CDR3 nucleotides are TGTGCCAGTAGCGACAGGGGGGACTACGAGCAGTACTTC.

The V and J genes are TRBV7-2 and TRBJ2-1, with D tentatively TRBD2 (5 bases). Trimming cost V 3 bases and J 0 bases, with 12 bases left between them. Per germline, CDR1 SGHTA and CDR2 FQGNSA. The CDR3 is 16 amino acids. The CDR3 sequence: CASSFGGLSSYNEQFF. The CDR3 DNA reads as TGTGCCAGCAGCTTTGGCGGGCTGAGCTCCTACAATGAGCAGTTCTTC.

This chain uses TRBV27 with TRBJ1-1, with D possibly TRBD1 on 6 matching bases. Trimming pared 6 bases from V and 1 base from J, leaving 12 bases between. The CDR3 consists of 14 residues. CDR1 MNHEY and CDR2 SMNVEV come from the germline V gene (reference sequence). The CDR3 protein is CASSYLGGNTEAFF. In DNA, the CDR3 is TGTGCCAGCAGCTACTTAGGGGGGAACACTGAAGCTTTCTTT.

The chain carries TRBV2 and TRBJ2-3; 14 bases fit TRBD2. There are 16 residues in the CDR3. Germline CDR1 is SNHLY and CDR2 is FYNNEI. J was trimmed by 6 bases and V by 1 base; bases with no gene match: 3. CDR3 coding DNA: TGTGCCAGCAGTGAAGGGGGGACTAGCGGGAGTGATACGCAGTATTTT. This translates into CASSEGGTSGSDTQYF.

The chain links TRBV29-1 to TRBJ2-1; D is perhaps TRBD2 (5 bases). The CDR3 consists of 9 residues. Per the germline V gene, CDR1 is SQVTM and CDR2 is ANQGSEA. Trimming took 0 bases from V and 15 from J, leaving 6 bases between them. The CDR3 is CSVEDRGFF. The CDR3 DNA reads as TGCAGCGTTGAAGATCGGGGGTTCTTC.

The V call is TRBV27, the J call TRBJ2-3, with TRBD2 identical over 8 bases. CDR3 length equals 23 residues. CDR1 is MNHEY and CDR2 is SMNVEV in the germline V gene (reference sequence). After removal of 5 bases from V and 0 bases from J, the junction contained 28 bases not matched to a gene. The CDR3, as DNA: TGTGCCAGCAGTCCGATGACAGGTTCTACACCAGCGGGAGCGCTAAACAGCACAGATACGCAGTATTTT. It yields the protein CASSPMTGSTPAGALNSTDTQYF.

The chain combines TRBV11-2 with TRBJ2-1; D is unresolved. With 6 bases removed from V and 2 bases from J, the gap between germline ends came to 11 bases. This CDR3 has 14 amino acids. The germline V gene has CDR1 SGHAT and CDR2 FQNNGV. CDR3 nucleotides: TGTGCCAGCAGTTCTGTGGCTGCCTACAATGAGCAGTTCTTC. This gives the protein CASSSVAAYNEQFF.

This clone is a singleton in its sample. The J gene is TRBJ2-5, the V gene TRBV10-1; TRBD1 aligns across 8 bases. The V gene's germline CDR1 is WNHNN and CDR2 SYGVQD (reference sequence). J was trimmed by 5 bases and V by 0 bases; bases with no gene match: 11. This CDR3 comprises 17 residues. CDR3 in amino acids: CASSESKRQGARETQYF. CDR3 nucleotide sequence: TGCGCCAGCAGTGAGTCGAAGCGTCAGGGGGCGCGGGAGACCCAGTACTTC.